This TCR beta chain is from a study of cytomegalovirus exposure and HLA in healthy donors. Study at large: Inside one of the first data releases sat around 86 million unique TCRs taken from HLA-typed donors. Study-level points and caveats: The likely origin of a cluster of highly shared sequence variants was a sequencing artifact.

PCR used 60 Vbeta primers and 13 Jbeta primers. The repertoire was sequenced with immunoSEQ multiplex PCR; TCRdb's copy has only in-frame clones and lacks some. The sample records 200,000 to 250,000 clones, 80% to 85% being singletons. For this clone: Its specificity is unknown.

This CDR3 has 13 amino acids. Trimming left V 4 bases short and J 8 bases short, with 14 bases between. The V gene's germline CDR1 is LNHDA and CDR2 SQIVND (reference sequence). Likely unrecorded immune exposures existed in these nominally healthy donors. This TCR was sampled from a boy aged 2-15 years in good health and CMV-seronegative. Sequencing was done on a sample of PBMCs. The rearrangement links TRBV19 to TRBJ1-2; unclear D gene. The CDR3 region is CASSSEPAGGYTF. The CDR3 region has the DNA TGTGCCAGTAGTAGCGAGCCAGCGGGCGGCTACACCTTC.